This T cell receptor (beta chain) appears in the sequencing data of a study of CD8+ T cells in alopecia areata. This clone has a handful of counts. The CDR3 extends over 11 amino acids. Trimming shortened V by 8 bases and J by 1 base, and 5 bases separated the two germline ends. Germline V gene lookup returns CDR1 LNHDA and CDR2 SQIVND (reference sequence). cDNA prepared by RNA extraction and subsequent reverse transcription served as the template for sequencing. Sequenced by immunoSEQ multiplex PCR; TCRdb stores in-frame clones only, minus some. Among 250,000 or so clones listed, under 70% were seen once.

This chain connects TRBV19 to TRBJ1-1; D unclear. The clonotype comes from a human donor with alopecia areata. This specimen was CD4+ T cells sorted from blood, taken at week 0. The CDR3 nucleotides are TGTGCCAGTCGGAAGAACACTGAAGCTTTCTTT. It codes for CASRKNTEAFF. Full variable domain (outside the CDR3, taken from reference TRBV19 and TRBJ1-1): DGGITQSPKYLFRKEGQNVTLSCEQNLNHDAMYWYRQDPGQGLRLIYYSQIVNDFQKGDIAEGYSVSREKKESFPLTVTSAQKNPTAFYLCASRKNTEAFFGQGTRLTVV.